This T cell receptor (beta chain) was obtained from a study of shared clonotypes between healthy human individuals. An assay was performed, and its level was deep. Sequencing used immunoSEQ multiplex PCR; TCRdb keeps in-frame clones, though not all of them. The sample includes about a million clones, about three quarters of them seen just once. Everyone who donated was a Caucasian adult who lived in Nashville, Tennessee. This CDR3 comprises 14 residues. V was clipped by 7 bases and J by 4 bases; unmatched bases: 6. The germline V gene encodes CDR1 GTSNPN and CDR2 SVGIG (reference sequence). The TCR was taken from a young man in good health. J is TRBJ1-5 and V is TRBV30; 11 positions match TRBD1. The sample comprised memory CD4+ T cells sorted from blood. Noted subset: CD45RA-negative fraction. The CDR3 nucleotides read TGTGCCTCCGGACAGGGGGCGGGGAATCAGCCCCAGCATTTT. Residues: CASGQGAGNQPQHF.